Listed below are T cell receptor beta chains from one sample, sequenced in a study of cytomegalovirus exposure and HLA in healthy donors. Repertoires were generated with immunoSEQ multiplex PCR, while TCRdb's copy carries only in-frame clones and drops some. Of approximately 180,000 clones listed, more than 75% were seen once; the top ten hold 1.5% to 2%. The sample was PBMCs. These TCRs come from a woman between 18 and 29 years old in good health and CMV-seronegative. Both conserved end residues are part of each CDR3. D genes are given only for firm matches. The size field is filled for only some rows; it gives once, few, many or a size class.

v_call	cdr3_length	j_call	clone_size	d_call	cdr3_nt	cdr3_aa
TRBV7-6	16	TRBJ2-3	-	-	TGTGCCAGCAGCCCCCGGTCCAACGATGTGGCAGATACGCAGTATTTT	CASSPRSNDVADTQYF
TRBV6-6	14	TRBJ1-1	-	TRBD1	TGTGCCAGCAGGTCCGGGACAGGGGTCACTGAAGCTTTCTTT	CASRSGTGVTEAFF
TRBV4-1	16	TRBJ1-2	-	-	TGCGCCAGCAGCCAAGATTATGCGAGGGTTTCAGGTGGCTACACCTTC	CASSQDYARVSGGYTF
TRBV27	14	TRBJ1-2	-	TRBD1	TGTGCCAGCAGTACCAGAGACAGGGTCTATGGCTACACCTTC	CASSTRDRVYGYTF
TRBV6-1	15	TRBJ1-1	-	-	TGTGCCACAAGCAGTGCTCCAGGCCTGAACACTGAAGCTTTCTTT	CATSSAPGLNTEAFF
TRBV19	14	TRBJ2-5	once	TRBD1	TGTGCCAGTAGGCCCGGGACAGGGATCAGGACCCAGTACTTC	CASRPGTGIRTQYF
TRBV30	14	TRBJ2-6	-	-	TGTGCCTGGAATGACATCTCTGGGGCCAACGTCCTGACTTTC	CAWNDISGANVLTF
TRBV2	17	TRBJ2-6	-	-	TGTGCCAGCAGTGGGACGGGAACCTCCTCTGGGGCCAACGTCCTGACTTTC	CASSGTGTSSGANVLTF
TRBV5-6	15	TRBJ2-4	-	-	TGTGCCAGCAGCTCCTCTGGAACCCCCCGGGGCATTCAGTACTTC	CASSSSGTPRGIQYF
TRBV9	14	TRBJ2-1	once	-	TGTGCCAGCAGCGTAGGTCTGCTAGGTAATGAGCAGTTCTTC	CASSVGLLGNEQFF
TRBV19	14	TRBJ2-3	-	-	TGTGCCAGTAGTTTGGCAGTTTTCACAGATACGCAGTATTTT	CASSLAVFTDTQYF
TRBV4-1	15	TRBJ2-7	-	-	TGCGCCAGCAGCCAAGAGCAGGACTTCTCCTACGAGCAGTACTTC	CASSQEQDFSYEQYF
TRBV14	12	TRBJ2-7	-	-	TGTGCCAGCAGCACCGGATACTACGAGCAGTACTTC	CASSTGYYEQYF
TRBV2	16	TRBJ2-7	-	TRBD1	TGTGCCAGCAAAGGCCCCTCGGACAGGGGGCTATACGAGCAGTACTTC	CASKGPSDRGLYEQYF
TRBV7-9	13	TRBJ2-7	-	TRBD2	TGTGCCAGCAGTGAAGCGGGGACCTACGAGCAGTACTTC	CASSEAGTYEQYF
TRBV5-1	14	TRBJ1-2	-	-	TGCGCCAGCAGCTTCCGACAGGCTAACTATGGCTACACCTTC	CASSFRQANYGYTF
TRBV28	13	TRBJ1-5	once	TRBD1	TGTGCCACCCTATACGCACAGGGGCAGCCCCAGCATTTT	CATLYAQGQPQHF
TRBV4-2	15	TRBJ2-5	once	TRBD1	TGTGCCAGCAGCCAAGGACAGGGGGTTTCGGAGACCCAGTACTTC	CASSQGQGVSETQYF
TRBV30	12	TRBJ2-7	-	-	TGTGCCTGGAGTCCGGTCTCCTACGAGCAGTACTTC	CAWSPVSYEQYF
TRBV5-1	13	TRBJ1-4	few	-	TGCGCCAGCAGAAGAGGGCTGGATGAAAAACTGTTTTTT	CASRRGLDEKLFF
TRBV9	15	TRBJ1-2	-	-	TGTGCCAGCAGCGTAATGGAGGGAGCTAACTATGGCTACACCTTC	CASSVMEGANYGYTF
TRBV10-3	16	TRBJ1-2	-	TRBD1	TGTGCCATCAGCCCCCAAAGGGACAGGTACAACTATGGCTACACCTTC	CAISPQRDRYNYGYTF
TRBV12-5	15	TRBJ1-5	-	-	TGTGCTAGTGGTTTGGTAGATCGGGGCAATCAGCCCCAGCATTTT	CASGLVDRGNQPQHF
TRBV19	15	TRBJ1-2	-	TRBD1	TGTGCCAGTAGTATAGAGGGACAGGGGGCGGTTGGCTACACCTTC	CASSIEGQGAVGYTF
TRBV30	14	TRBJ2-3	-	-	TGTGCCTGGAGCGGACTGTCTAGCACAGATACGCAGTATTTT	CAWSGLSSTDTQYF
TRBV7-6	14	TRBJ2-7	-	-	TGTGCCAGCAGCTTAGATGGCGGAACCTACGAGCAGTACTTC	CASSLDGGTYEQYF
TRBV11-2	11	TRBJ1-4	-	-	TGTGCCAGCAGCTTCCGTGAAAAACTGTTTTTT	CASSFREKLFF
TRBV6-1	16	TRBJ2-1	-	TRBD2	TGTGCCAGCAGTGAATTTGGCGGGAGCTCCTACAATGAGCAGTTCTTC	CASSEFGGSSYNEQFF
TRBV11-2	15	TRBJ1-5	-	-	TGTGCCAGCAGCTTTGGTAGTGGTGGCAATCAGCCCCAGCATTTT	CASSFGSGGNQPQHF
TRBV19	15	TRBJ1-1	-	-	TGTGCCAGTAGTATAGAAGGCGGATTGAACACTGAAGCTTTCTTT	CASSIEGGLNTEAFF
TRBV5-1	12	TRBJ2-3	once	-	TGCGCCAGCAGACTTAGCACAGATACGCAGTATTTT	CASRLSTDTQYF
TRBV29-1	14	TRBJ2-7	-	-	TGCAGCGTTGATATCAGGGGAAGCTCCTACGAGCAGTACTTC	CSVDIRGSSYEQYF
TRBV30	18	TRBJ2-2	-	TRBD2	TGTGCCAGCACCCCTGGGACTAGCGGGACCTTGAACACCGGGGAGCTGTTTTTT	CASTPGTSGTLNTGELFF
TRBV18	15	TRBJ1-1	-	TRBD1	TGTGCCAGCTCACCCGTGACAGGGGTGGGCACTGAAGCTTTCTTT	CASSPVTGVGTEAFF
TRBV28	13	TRBJ1-5	-	TRBD1	TGTGCCAGCATTGGACAGGCCGGTCAGCCCCAGCATTTT	CASIGQAGQPQHF
TRBV5-4	15	TRBJ2-1	-	-	TGTGCCAGCAGCTTTTCGGGGGAACCCTACAATGAGCAGTTCTTC	CASSFSGEPYNEQFF
TRBV7-9	14	TRBJ1-2	-	-	TGTGCCAGCAGCTTAGGTCAGGGCAACTATGGCTACACCTTC	CASSLGQGNYGYTF
TRBV19	15	TRBJ1-2	-	-	TGTGCCAGTAGTTTACGACAGGTCGCCCCTTATGGCTACACCTTC	CASSLRQVAPYGYTF
TRBV6-7	17	TRBJ1-5	-	TRBD1	TGTGCCAATACCCCAACAGGGGCGCCCGCTATAAGCCAGCCCCAGCATTTT	CANTPTGAPAISQPQHF
TRBV18	14	TRBJ1-5	-	-	TGTGCCAGCTCGCCCAGGGGAGATTATCAGCCCCAGCATTTT	CASSPRGDYQPQHF
TRBV18	17	TRBJ2-6	-	-	TGTGCCAGCTCACCACGGGCAGGCCTCTCTGGGGCCAACGTCCTGACTTTC	CASSPRAGLSGANVLTF
TRBV6-5	14	TRBJ2-7	few	TRBD1	TGTGCCAGCAATTTCCGGGACAGGGTAAGCGAGCAGTACTTC	CASNFRDRVSEQYF
TRBV6-5	16	TRBJ2-1	-	TRBD2	TGTGCCAGCAGTTACGGGGGGGGGAGCTCCTACAATGAGCAGTTCTTC	CASSYGGGSSYNEQFF
TRBV14	13	TRBJ2-2	-	-	TGTGCCAGCAGCCCACAGGGAACCGGGGAGCTGTTTTTT	CASSPQGTGELFF
TRBV4-1	17	TRBJ2-3	-	-	TGCGCCAGCAGCCAAGTCCCCCGGGACATGGACACAGATACGCAGTATTTT	CASSQVPRDMDTDTQYF
TRBV30	15	TRBJ2-1	-	TRBD2	TGTGCCTGGAGCTCGGCGGGAGGGCTTATTGATGAGCAGTTCTTC	CAWSSAGGLIDEQFF
TRBV30	14	TRBJ2-7	-	TRBD1	TGTGCCTGGGACCGGGACAGGGTATTTGTGGAGCAGTACTTC	CAWDRDRVFVEQYF
TRBV25-1	12	TRBJ1-1	-	-	TGTGCCAGCAGTGACAGGGGTCCTGAAGCTTTCTTT	CASSDRGPEAFF
TRBV27	17	TRBJ2-1	few	TRBD2	TGTGCCAGCAGTTGGACTAGCGGGGGTAGCTCCTACAATGAGCAGTTCTTC	CASSWTSGGSSYNEQFF
TRBV4-1	15	TRBJ2-4	-	-	TGCGCCAGCAGCCAGCCCGGGACTCCCAAAAACATTCAGTACTTC	CASSQPGTPKNIQYF
TRBV7-9	14	TRBJ2-3	-	-	TGTGCCAGCAGCTTAACTCTTAGCACAGATACGCAGTATTTT	CASSLTLSTDTQYF
TRBV9	14	TRBJ2-1	-	-	TGTGCCAGCAGCGGCGGGACTCATGGCGATGAGCAGTTCTTC	CASSGGTHGDEQFF
TRBV30	13	TRBJ1-1	-	-	TGTGCCTGGAGTGCCCGGGAGAACACTGAAGCTTTCTTT	CAWSARENTEAFF
TRBV2	16	TRBJ2-5	few	-	TGTGCCAGCAGCTTACGTGGACTCCAATCAGGAGAGACCCAGTACTTC	CASSLRGLQSGETQYF
TRBV11-3	15	TRBJ2-5	-	TRBD1	TGTGCCAGCAGCCCCGACAGGGGAGGCCAAGAGACCCAGTACTTC	CASSPDRGGQETQYF
TRBV30	14	TRBJ2-2	-	-	TGTGCCTGGACGCAGACAGCGAACACCGGGGAGCTGTTTTTT	CAWTQTANTGELFF
TRBV19	13	TRBJ1-2	-	TRBD1	TGTGCCAGTAGGAAAGGACAGGGAGATGGCTACACCTTC	CASRKGQGDGYTF